The entry below describes one T cell receptor beta chain. Sequencing targeted TCR beta in blood CD8+ and CD4+ T cells. The CDR3 is 16 amino acids. CDR1 is KGHSH, CDR2 LQKENI, per germline. The trim removed 3 bases at V and 5 bases at J, leaving 12 bases unmatched. The data were taken from a study of CD8 T cells in Susac syndrome. cDNA came from about 0.5 to 1 ug RNA primed by random hexamers. Coverage of TCR beta CDR3 amplification by immunoSEQ multiplex PCR extended to 54 Vbeta and 13 Jbeta. From the immunoSEQ multiplex PCR reads, TCRdb called clonotypes with MiXCR, one entry per CDR3 protein. The sample holds about 200,000 distinct CDR3 sequences; roughly nine tenths are singletons and the top ten take roughly 0.087%.

This chain joins TRBV18 and TRBJ1-1; 7 bases are a match to TRBD1. Sequencing used CD4+ T cells from PBMCs. The clonotype comes from a human donor with Susac syndrome. The CDR3 coding sequence is TGTGCCAGCTCACCCGACGGCGAGACAGGGAGAACTGAAGCTTTCTTT. Translation gives CASSPDGETGRTEAFF.